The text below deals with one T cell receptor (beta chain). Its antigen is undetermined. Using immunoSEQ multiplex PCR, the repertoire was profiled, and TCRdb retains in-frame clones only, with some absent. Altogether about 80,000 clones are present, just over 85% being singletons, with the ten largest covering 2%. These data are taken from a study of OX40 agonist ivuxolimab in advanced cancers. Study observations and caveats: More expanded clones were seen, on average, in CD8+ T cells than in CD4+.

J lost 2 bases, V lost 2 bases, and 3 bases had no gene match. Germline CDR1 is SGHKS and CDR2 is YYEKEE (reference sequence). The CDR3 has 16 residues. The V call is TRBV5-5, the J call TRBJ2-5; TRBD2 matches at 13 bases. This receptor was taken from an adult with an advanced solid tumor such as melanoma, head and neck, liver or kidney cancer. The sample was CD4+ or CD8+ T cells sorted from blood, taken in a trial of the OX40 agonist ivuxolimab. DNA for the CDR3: TGTGCCAGCAGCTTTTTACTAGCGGGGGGGCAAGAGACCCAGTACTTC. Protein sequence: CASSFLLAGGQETQYF.